This entry features one T cell receptor beta chain sequence. Antigen: not known. The authors isolated CD4+ T cells after around 9 days of culture. On day 3 and again on day 7, half the medium was replaced with IL-2 medium. Germline V CDR1 and CDR2: MNHNY, SVGAGI (reference sequence). Trimming removed 4 bases at V and 6 bases at J, with 15 bases between. This CDR3 spans 14 amino acids. Sequencing was performed with immunoSEQ multiplex PCR; in TCRdb, only in-frame clones are kept and a portion is missing. The sample lists some 31,000 clones, around two thirds seen once, with about 4% in the top ten. This specimen belongs to a study of vaccination effects on CD4 cells after COVID-19. Across the study: Each person got two doses of an mRNA SARS-CoV-2 vaccine, BNT162b2 or mRNA-1273. General study results and limits: Few convalescent patients and no early post-infection timepoints were included in the study. Nearly all vaccine-induced clones in healthy recipients recognized only SARS-CoV-2.

Here the sequenced sample was CD4+ T cells from PBMCs cultured without peptide, taken before COVID-19 vaccination. This chain links TRBV6-6 with TRBJ1-1; possibly TRBD1 for D (5 bases). This sequence was found in a human donor who received a COVID-19 vaccine. CDR3 in DNA: TGTGCCAGCAGTTCCGGGACTAGTGCCCCTGAAGCTTTCTTT. Encoded protein: CASSSGTSAPEAFF.